This T cell receptor beta chain came from a study of blood T cell repertoires in COVID-19 (dated by TCRdb to 2020 to 2022). Regarding the complete study: The collaborator samples originated in the United States, Italy and Spain and spanned the acute and convalescent phases of COVID-19. The repertoires were released in a freely available public database meant as a resource for research on the immune response to SARS-CoV-2. The sample metadata nearly always contained a de-identified subject ID, COVID-19 status, age in years and sex. The material from the prospective study consisted of cDNA or gDNA derived from T cells, B-cell-depleted T cells, or PBMCs. The samples were drawn from the first 160 participants of the ongoing ImmuneRACE study and from 1,254 subjects provided by 6 global collaborators. Where HLA class I and class II types were available, the types were taken from metadata supplied by the sample provider, not from assay-based typing. Subjects who had been exposed to COVID-19, were actively infected with it, or had recovered from it provided the deeply sampled blood TCRbeta repertoires that made up the dataset. Study-wide conclusions, independent of this receptor: Clinical and demographic metadata were provided uncurated, with the amount varying by source and participant.

The immunoSEQ Assay, a bias-controlled multiplex PCR, was used to amplify TCRbeta CDR3 regions from genomic DNA. The paper's processing steps were these. Nucleated cell counts per sample were estimated from amplification of reference gene primers within the assay. Sequence reads were collapsed and filtered to measure the absolute abundance of every unique TCRbeta CDR3 rearrangement. For each sample, productive Simpson clonality was calculated by taking the square root of Simpson's diversity index across productive rearrangements. TCRdb holds this immuneACCESS table with in-frame rearrangements only. Some clones are missing; in checked studies, unresolved V genes explain under half, and the rest has no known cause. V and J calls plus clone size are reproduced from that table; the DNA served to infer D and trimming. The sample table holds around 200,000 clones, of which 70% to 90% were seen once. Of the sample, roughly 4% falls within the top ten clones.

Participants in the prospective study were aged about 18 to 90 years, lived in 24 United States geographic areas, and enrolled through a virtual design. Cohort assignment in the prospective study relied on participant-reported clinical history from a screening survey and a study questionnaire. Exposed participants had been in contact, within 2 weeks of entering the study, with a person who had a PCR-confirmed or clinician-diagnosed case of COVID-19. In the prospective study, mobile phlebotomists collected whole blood, serum and a nasopharyngeal or oropharyngeal swab from each participant. Prospective study participants could optionally give additional blood draws and questionnaires over a roughly 2-month period. Prospective study blood samples were shipped either frozen or at room temperature before DNA extraction. V is cut by 0 bases and J by 1 base, and the space between the germline ends is 8 bases. The CDR3, from cysteine to phenylalanine, totals 14 residues. Only the CDR3 portion is preserved as DNA: 42 bases, with reading frame beginning at the first base. CDR1 and CDR2 (SGHRS, YFSETQ) derive from the germline V gene.

This clone was counted once. The antigen this receptor binds is unknown. No base-level quality is on record; no much larger clone is a single base apart. The chain uses TRBV5-1 and TRBJ2-7; the D gene cannot be named for sure. The sequence was collected from a woman in her twenties or thirties who had been exposed to COVID-19. Sequenced sample: PBMCs or T cells enriched from blood (not recorded which). The CDR3 amino acid sequence is: CASSLVPQSYEQYF. The base sequence is TGCGCCAGCAGCTTGGTCCCCCAGTCCTACGAGCAGTACTTC.